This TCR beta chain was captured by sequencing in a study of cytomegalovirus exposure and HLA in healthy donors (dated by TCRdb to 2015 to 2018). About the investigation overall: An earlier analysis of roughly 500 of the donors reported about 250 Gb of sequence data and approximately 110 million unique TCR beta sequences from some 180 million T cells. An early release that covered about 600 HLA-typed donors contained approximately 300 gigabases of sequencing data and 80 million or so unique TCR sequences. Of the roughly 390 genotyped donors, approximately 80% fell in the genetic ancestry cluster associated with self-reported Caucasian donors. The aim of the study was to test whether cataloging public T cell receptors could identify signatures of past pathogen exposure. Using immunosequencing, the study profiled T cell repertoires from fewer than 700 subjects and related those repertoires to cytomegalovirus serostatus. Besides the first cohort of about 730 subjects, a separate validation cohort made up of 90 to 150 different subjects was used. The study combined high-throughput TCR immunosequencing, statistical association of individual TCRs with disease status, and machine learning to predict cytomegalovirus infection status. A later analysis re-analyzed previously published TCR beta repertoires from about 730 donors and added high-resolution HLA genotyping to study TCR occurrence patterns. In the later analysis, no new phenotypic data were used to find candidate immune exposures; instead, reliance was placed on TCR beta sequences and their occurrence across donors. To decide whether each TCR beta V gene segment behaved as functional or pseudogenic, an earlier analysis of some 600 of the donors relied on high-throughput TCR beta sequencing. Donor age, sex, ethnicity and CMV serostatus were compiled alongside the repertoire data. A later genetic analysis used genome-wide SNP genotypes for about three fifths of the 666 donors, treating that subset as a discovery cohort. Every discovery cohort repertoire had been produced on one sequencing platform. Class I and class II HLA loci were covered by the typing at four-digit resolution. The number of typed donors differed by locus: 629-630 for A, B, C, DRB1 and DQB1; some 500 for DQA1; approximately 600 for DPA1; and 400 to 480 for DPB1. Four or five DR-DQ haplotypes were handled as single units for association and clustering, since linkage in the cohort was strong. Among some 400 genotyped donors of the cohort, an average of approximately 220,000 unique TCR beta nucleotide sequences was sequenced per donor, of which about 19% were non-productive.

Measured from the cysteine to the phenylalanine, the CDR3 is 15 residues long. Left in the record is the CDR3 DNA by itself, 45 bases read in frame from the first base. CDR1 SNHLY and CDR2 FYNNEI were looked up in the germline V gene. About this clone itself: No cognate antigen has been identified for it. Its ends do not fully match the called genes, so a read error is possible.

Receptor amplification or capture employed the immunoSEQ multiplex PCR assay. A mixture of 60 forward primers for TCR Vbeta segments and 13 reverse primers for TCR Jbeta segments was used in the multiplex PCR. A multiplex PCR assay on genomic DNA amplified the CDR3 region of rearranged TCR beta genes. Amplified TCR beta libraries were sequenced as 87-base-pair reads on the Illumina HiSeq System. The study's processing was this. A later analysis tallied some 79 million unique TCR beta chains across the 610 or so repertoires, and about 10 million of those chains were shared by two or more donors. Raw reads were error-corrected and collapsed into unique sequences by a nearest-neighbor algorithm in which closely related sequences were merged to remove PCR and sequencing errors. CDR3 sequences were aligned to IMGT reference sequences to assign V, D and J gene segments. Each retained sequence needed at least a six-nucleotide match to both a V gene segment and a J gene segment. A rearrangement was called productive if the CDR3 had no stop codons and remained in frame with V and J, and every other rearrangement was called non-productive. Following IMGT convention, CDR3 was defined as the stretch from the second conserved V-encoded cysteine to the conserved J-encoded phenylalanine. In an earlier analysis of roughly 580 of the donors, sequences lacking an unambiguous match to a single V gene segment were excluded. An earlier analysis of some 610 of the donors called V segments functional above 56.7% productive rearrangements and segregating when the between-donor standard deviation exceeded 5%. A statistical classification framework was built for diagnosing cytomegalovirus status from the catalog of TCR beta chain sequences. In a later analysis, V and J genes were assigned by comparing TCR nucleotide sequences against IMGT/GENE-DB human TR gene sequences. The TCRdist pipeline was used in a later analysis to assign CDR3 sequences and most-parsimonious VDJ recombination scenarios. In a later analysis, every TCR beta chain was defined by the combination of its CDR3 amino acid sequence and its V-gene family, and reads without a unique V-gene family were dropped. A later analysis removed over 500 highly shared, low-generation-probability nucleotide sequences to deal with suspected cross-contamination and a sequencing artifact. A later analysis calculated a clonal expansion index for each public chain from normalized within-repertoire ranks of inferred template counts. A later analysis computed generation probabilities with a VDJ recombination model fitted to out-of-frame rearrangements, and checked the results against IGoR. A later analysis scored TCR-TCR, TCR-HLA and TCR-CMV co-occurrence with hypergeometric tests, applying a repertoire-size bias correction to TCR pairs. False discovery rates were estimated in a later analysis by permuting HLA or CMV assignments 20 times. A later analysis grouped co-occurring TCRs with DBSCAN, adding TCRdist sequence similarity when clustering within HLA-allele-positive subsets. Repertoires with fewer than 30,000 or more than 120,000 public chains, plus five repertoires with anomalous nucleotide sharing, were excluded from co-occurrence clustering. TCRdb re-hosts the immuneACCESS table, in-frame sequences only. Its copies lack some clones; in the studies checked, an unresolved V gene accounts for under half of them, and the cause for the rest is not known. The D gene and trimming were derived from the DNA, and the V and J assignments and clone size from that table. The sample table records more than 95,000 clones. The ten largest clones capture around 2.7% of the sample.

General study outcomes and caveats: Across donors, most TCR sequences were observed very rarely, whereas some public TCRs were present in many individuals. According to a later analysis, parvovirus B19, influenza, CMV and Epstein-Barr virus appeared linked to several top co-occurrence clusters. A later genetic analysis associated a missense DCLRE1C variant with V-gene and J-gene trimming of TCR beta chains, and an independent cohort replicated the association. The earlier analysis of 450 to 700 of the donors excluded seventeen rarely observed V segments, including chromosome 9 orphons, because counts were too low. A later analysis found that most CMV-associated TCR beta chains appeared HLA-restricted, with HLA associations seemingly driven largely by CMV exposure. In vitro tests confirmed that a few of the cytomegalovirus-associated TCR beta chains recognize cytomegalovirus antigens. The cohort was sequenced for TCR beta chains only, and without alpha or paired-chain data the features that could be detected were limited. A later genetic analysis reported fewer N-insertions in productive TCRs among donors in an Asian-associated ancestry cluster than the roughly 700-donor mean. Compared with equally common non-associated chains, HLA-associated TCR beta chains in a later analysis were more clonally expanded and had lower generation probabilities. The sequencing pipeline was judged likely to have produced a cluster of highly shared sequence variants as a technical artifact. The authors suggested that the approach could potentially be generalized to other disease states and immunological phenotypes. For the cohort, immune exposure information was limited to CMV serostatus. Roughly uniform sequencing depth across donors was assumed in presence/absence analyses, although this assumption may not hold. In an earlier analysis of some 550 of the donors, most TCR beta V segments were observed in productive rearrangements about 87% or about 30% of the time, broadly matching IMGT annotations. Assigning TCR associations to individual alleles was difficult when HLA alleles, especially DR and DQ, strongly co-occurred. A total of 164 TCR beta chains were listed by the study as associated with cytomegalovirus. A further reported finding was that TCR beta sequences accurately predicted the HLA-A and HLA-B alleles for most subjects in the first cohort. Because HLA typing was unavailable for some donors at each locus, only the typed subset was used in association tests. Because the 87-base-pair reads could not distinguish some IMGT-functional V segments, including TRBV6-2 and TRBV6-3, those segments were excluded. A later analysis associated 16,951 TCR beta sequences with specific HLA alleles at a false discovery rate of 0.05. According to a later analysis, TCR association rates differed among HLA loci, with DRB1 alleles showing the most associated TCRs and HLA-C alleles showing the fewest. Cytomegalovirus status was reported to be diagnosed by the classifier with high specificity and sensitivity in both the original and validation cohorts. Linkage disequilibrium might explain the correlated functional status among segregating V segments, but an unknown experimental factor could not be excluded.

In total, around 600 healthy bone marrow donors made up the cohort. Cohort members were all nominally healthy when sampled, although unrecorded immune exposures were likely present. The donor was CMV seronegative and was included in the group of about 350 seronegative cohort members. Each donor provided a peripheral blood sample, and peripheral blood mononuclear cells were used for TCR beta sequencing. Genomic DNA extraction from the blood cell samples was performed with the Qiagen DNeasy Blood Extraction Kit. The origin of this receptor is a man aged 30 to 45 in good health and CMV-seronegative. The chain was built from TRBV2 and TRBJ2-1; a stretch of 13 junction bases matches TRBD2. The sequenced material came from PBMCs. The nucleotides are TGTGCCAGCAGTGCCGGGACTAGCGGGGTCAATGAGCGGTTCTTC. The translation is CASSAGTSGVNERFF.